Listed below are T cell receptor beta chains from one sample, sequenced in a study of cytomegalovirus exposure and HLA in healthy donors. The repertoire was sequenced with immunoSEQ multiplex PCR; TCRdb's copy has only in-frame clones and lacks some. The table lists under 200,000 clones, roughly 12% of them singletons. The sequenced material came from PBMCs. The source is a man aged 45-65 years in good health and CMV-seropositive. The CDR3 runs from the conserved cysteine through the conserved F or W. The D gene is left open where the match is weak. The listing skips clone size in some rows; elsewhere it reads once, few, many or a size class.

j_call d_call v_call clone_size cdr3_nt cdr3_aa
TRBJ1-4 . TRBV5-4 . TGTGCCAGCAGCTTGCGTGGAGGCGGCGAAAAACTGTTTTTT CASSLRGGGEKLFF
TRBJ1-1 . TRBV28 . TGTGCCAGCGTTAAAGGGGGGGGGCGAGGGACTGAAGCTTTCTTT CASVKGGGRGTEAFF
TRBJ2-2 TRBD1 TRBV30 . TGTGCCTGGAGTAACGGACAGGGAGCTTCCACCGGGGAGCTGTTTTTT CAWSNGQGASTGELFF
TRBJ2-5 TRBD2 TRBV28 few TGTGCCAGCAGTTTGCCCCCTAGCGGGGGGTGGGTACGGGAGACCCAGTACTTC CASSLPPSGGWVRETQYF
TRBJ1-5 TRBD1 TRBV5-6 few TGTGCCAGCAGCCGTCTCCGGGACAGGATCAATCAGCCCCAGCATTTT CASSRLRDRINQPQHF
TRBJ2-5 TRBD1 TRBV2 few TGTGCCAGCAGTGAAACGGACAGGGGACGGGGGACCCAGTACTTC CASSETDRGRGTQYF
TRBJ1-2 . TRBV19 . TGTGCCAGTAGTATACCGCAGGGTCCATATGGCTACACCTTC CASSIPQGPYGYTF
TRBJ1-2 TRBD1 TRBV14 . TGTGCCAGCAGCCAATTGGGACAGGGTACCTATGGCTACACCTTC CASSQLGQGTYGYTF
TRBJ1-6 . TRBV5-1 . TGCGCCAGCAGCTTCGGCGGGAGACGTAATTCACCCCTCCACTTT CASSFGGRRNSPLHF
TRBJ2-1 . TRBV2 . TGTGCCACCACGCTGGAGCGGGCTGAGCAGTTCTTC CATTLERAEQFF
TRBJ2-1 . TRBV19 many TGTGCCAGCTCAGGGGTCCAATACAATGAGCAGTTCTTC CASSGVQYNEQFF
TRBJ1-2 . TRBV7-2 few TGTGCCAGCAGTTTTAGAATCAACGCTAACTATGGCTACACCTTC CASSFRINANYGYTF
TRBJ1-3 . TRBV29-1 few TGCAGCGGGGCCCAGGGGACCTCTGGAAACACCATATATTTT CSGAQGTSGNTIYF
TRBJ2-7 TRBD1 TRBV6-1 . TGTGCCAGCAACGGAGGCAGGGGGCATATGTACGAGCAGTACTTC CASNGGRGHMYEQYF